Listed here is a single T cell receptor (beta chain). Its antigen is not identified. These data belong to a study of somatic mutations in cytotoxic T cells in rheumatoid arthritis. General study findings and limits: Slight TRBV07 underrepresentation in rheumatoid arthritis patients went unadjusted for multiple comparisons.

Sequencing was performed with immunoSEQ multiplex PCR; in TCRdb, only in-frame clones are kept and a portion is missing. This table has several thousand clones, about 80% appearing once. Germline CDR1 reads GTSNPN; CDR2 reads SVGIG (reference sequence). CDR3 length: 13 residues. V dropped 5 bases and J dropped 2; count of bases not matched to a gene: 3. The chain recombines TRBV30 with TRBJ2-3; 8 bases agree with TRBD1. This receptor was obtained from a woman aged 45-65 years in good health. Sequencing was done on a sample of CD8+ T cells sorted from blood. CDR3 in amino acids: CAWDRGSTDTQYF. The DNA for the CDR3 is TGTGCCTGGGACAGGGGATCCACAGATACGCAGTATTTT. The entire variable domain, with the rest obtained from reference TRBV30 and TRBJ2-3, is as follows: SQTIHQWPATLVQPVGSPLSLECTVEGTSNPNLYWYRQAAGRGLQLLFYSVGIGQISSEVPQNLSASRPQDRQFILSSKKLLLSDSGFYLCAWDRGSTDTQYFGPGTRLTVL.